A selection of T cell receptor beta chains follows, all from one sample in a study of T cells expressing NK-cell markers. TCRdb re-analyzed the 5' RACE reads; it lists each CDR3 protein once, without DNA. This specimen shows over 120,000 distinct CDR3 sequences; the ten leading clones hold roughly an eighth. The sample consisted of blood T cells: a sorted CD56 or NKG2C T cell subset, CD4+ or CD8+ T cells, or bulk PBMC T cells (not recorded which). These receptors were obtained from a man aged 18 to 30 in good health. The CDR3 runs from the conserved cysteine through the conserved F or W.

length	V	J	CDR3
16	TRBV28	TRBJ2-3	CASSLVAGGGTDTQYF
13	TRBV4-1	TRBJ2-4	CASSQELAGGPNF
19	TRBV7-8	TRBJ2-3	CASSFNSPGLNGGADTQYF
11	TRBV29-1	TRBJ1-1	CSVTQGSEAFF
16	TRBV5-1	TRBJ2-3	CASSFLKGVAGDTQYF
15	TRBV20-1	TRBJ2-3	CSVQSMRSSTDTQYF
13	TRBV29-1	TRBJ2-5	CSVEDDPKETQYF
15	TRBV27	TRBJ1-4	CASSFGTAKYEKLFF
13	TRBV29-1	TRBJ2-4	CSVVAGDKNIQYF
18	TRBV19	TRBJ2-3	CASSIDTSGTTSTDTQYF
15	TRBV19	TRBJ1-1	CASSRTGLLNTEAFF
17	TRBV27	TRBJ2-1	CASSRLPGLAGGDEQFF
16	TRBV20-1	TRBJ2-2	CSARDVGQGRAGELFF
16	TRBV20-1	TRBJ2-3	CSARDRDHGPPDTQYF
13	TRBV10-3	TRBJ2-5	CAISEDWKETQYF
16	TRBV11-2	TRBJ1-4	CASSPSPGQGREKLFF
16	TRBV29-1	TRBJ2-4	CSAWSPSGRDENIQYF
14	TRBV6-1	TRBJ1-3	CASSPEPSGNTIYF
17	TRBV29-1	TRBJ2-7	CSVEERTSGRALIEQYF
13	TRBV7-2	TRBJ2-1	CASTPGGRNEQFF
15	TRBV5-6	TRBJ1-5	CASSKGQPIDQPQHF
14	TRBV12-3/TRBV12-4	TRBJ1-1	CASSFTEMNTEAFF
15	TRBV12-3/TRBV12-4	TRBJ2-5	CASSPPWGSLETQYF